The rows below give T cell receptor beta chains drawn from one sample of a study of blood T cell repertoires in COVID-19. The assay was immunoSEQ multiplex PCR, and TCRdb's table has in-frame clones only and misses some. The sample carries about 100,000 clones, 86% recorded once. The sample consisted of peripheral blood. These receptors were obtained from a man older than 75 with acute or convalescent COVID-19. CDR3s include the opening cysteine and the closing phenylalanine or tryptophan. The D gene is left open where the match is weak. Rows may omit the clone size; those that give it use once, few, many or a size class.

clone_size d_call j_call v_call cdr3_aa cdr3_nt
NA TRBD2 TRBJ2-7 TRBV5-1 CASSLGLAGPSSYEQYF TGCGCCAGCAGCCTAGGACTAGCGGGCCCTAGCTCCTACGAGCAGTACTTC
NA TRBD1 TRBJ2-2 TRBV7-3 CASSGRTGGIGELFF TGTGCCAGCAGCGGGAGGACAGGGGGAATCGGGGAGCTGTTTTTT
NA TRBD1 TRBJ1-5 TRBV7-2 CASSPQGARQPQHF TGTGCCAGCAGCCCCCAGGGGGCGCGTCAGCCCCAGCATTTT
NA NA TRBJ2-5 TRBV12-3/TRBV12-4 CASSHSGQETQYF TGTGCCAGCAGTCACAGCGGGCAAGAGACCCAGTACTTC
NA NA TRBJ2-1 TRBV25-1 CASSRRGSGNEQFF TGTGCCAGCAGCAGACGGGGTTCGGGCAATGAGCAGTTCTTC
NA NA TRBJ1-5 TRBV19 CASSMGGLSNQPQHF TGTGCCAGTAGTATGGGTGGACTCAGCAATCAGCCCCAGCATTTT
NA NA TRBJ1-1 TRBV19 CASRPTGYTEAFF TGTGCCAGTAGACCTACAGGGTACACTGAAGCTTTCTTT
NA NA TRBJ2-7 TRBV6-2/TRBV6-3 CASSPSLFPPVQQYF TGTGCCAGCAGCCCATCATTGTTCCCCCCGGTCCAGCAGTACTTC
NA NA TRBJ2-2 TRBV24-1 CATSDWTGGGTGELFF TGTGCCACCAGTGATTGGACAGGTGGGGGGACCGGGGAGCTGTTTTTT
NA TRBD1 TRBJ2-1 TRBV29-1 CSVHPGQGAYNEQFF TGCAGCGTTCACCCGGGACAGGGGGCCTACAATGAGCAGTTCTTC
once TRBD1 TRBJ2-7 TRBV27 CASTDRGGYEQYF TGTGCCAGCACGGACAGGGGGGGCTACGAGCAGTACTTC
NA NA TRBJ2-1 TRBV5-5 CASSYLGPRRGNEQFF TGTGCCAGCAGCTACTTAGGCCCGCGAAGGGGGAATGAGCAGTTCTTC
NA TRBD1 TRBJ2-7 TRBV3-1/TRBV3-2 CASSQTTGGWQYF TGTGCCAGCAGTCAAACGACAGGGGGGTGGCAGTACTTC
NA NA TRBJ1-5 TRBV27 CASSSAEYGNQPQHF TGTGCCAGCAGTTCTGCGGAATATGGCAATCAGCCCCAGCATTTT